This is a list of T cell receptor beta chains from one sample in a study of cytomegalovirus exposure and HLA in healthy donors. Here immunoSEQ multiplex PCR was the method, and the copy in TCRdb shows in-frame clones only, minus some. The sample has about 200,000 clones. Sequencing was performed on PBMCs. These receptors were collected from a woman in her thirties in good health and CMV-seropositive. Each CDR3 is given with its conserved first and last residue. The order of the fields is V gene, D gene, J gene, CDR3 DNA, CDR3 protein. A D gene is named only where the DNA matches it firmly.

>TRBV7-9|TRBD2|TRBJ2-7
TGTGCCAGCAGCTTTAGCGGGAGTGACGAGCAGTACTTC
CASSFSGSDEQYF
>TRBV5-6|-|TRBJ1-6
TGTGCCAGCAGCTTGACAGATTCACCCCTCCACTTT
CASSLTDSPLHF
>TRBV5-1|TRBD2|TRBJ2-3
TGCGCCAGCATGCTGGGGAGGGAGTACGATACGCAGTATTTT
CASMLGREYDTQYF
>TRBV6-1|-|TRBJ1-1
TGTGCCAGCACCGGACCCGCCAGGGGGAACACTGAAGCTTTCTTT
CASTGPARGNTEAFF
>TRBV6-5|-|TRBJ2-7
TGTGCCAGCAAGGCAGGGCTCGACGAGCAGTACTTC
CASKAGLDEQYF
>TRBV28|-|TRBJ1-5
TGTGCCAGCAGACAGGGAAATCAGCCCCAGCATTTT
CASRQGNQPQHF
>TRBV4-2|TRBD2|TRBJ2-1
TGTGCCAGCAGCCAGGCTCTAGCGGGGGGGCCGATGAATGAGCAGTTCTTC
CASSQALAGGPMNEQFF
>TRBV27|-|TRBJ2-7
TGTGCCAGCAGTTTAGCGGGACAGAGCTACGAGCAGTACTTC
CASSLAGQSYEQYF
>TRBV6-5|-|TRBJ1-1
TGTGCCAGCAGTTACGGGGGGAGGAGGAACACTGAAGCTTTCTTT
CASSYGGRRNTEAFF
>TRBV18|-|TRBJ1-1
TGTGCCAGCTCATTATTATCCCGGCAGGGGACGCGCCGGTCTGAAGCTTTCTTT
CASSLLSRQGTRRSEAFF
>TRBV2|-|TRBJ1-5
TGTGCCAGCAGTTTGAGAGTACCTCACAATCAGCCCCAGCATTTT
CASSLRVPHNQPQHF
>TRBV2|TRBD2|TRBJ2-3
TGTGCCAGCAGTGAGAGGGTGGCGGGACTAGCGGGAGCAGATACGCAGTATTTT
CASSERVAGLAGADTQYF
>TRBV7-6|-|TRBJ2-7
TGTGCCAGCAGCTTAAGGTCCGGGGGTCATTACGAGCAGTACTTC
CASSLRSGGHYEQYF
>TRBV18|TRBD2|TRBJ2-2
TGTGCCAGCTCACCGGGACTAGCGGGGGCCCTCACCGGGGAGCTGTTTTTT
CASSPGLAGALTGELFF
>TRBV4-2|-|TRBJ1-1
TGTGCCAGCAGCCAAGGGCGGGGAATGAACACTGAAGCTTTCTTT
CASSQGRGMNTEAFF
>TRBV6-4|TRBD1|TRBJ1-2
TGTGCCAGCAGTGACTCCTTCCGACAGGGGGCGGCTGTTGGCTACACCTTC
CASSDSFRQGAAVGYTF
>TRBV25-1|-|TRBJ1-5
TGTGCCAGCATATCCCCCCACACCAGGGTGGCCAATCAGCCCCAGCATTTT
CASISPHTRVANQPQHF
>TRBV4-3|-|TRBJ2-5
TGCGCCAGCAGCCAAGGGCAGGGGCAGGGAGAGACCCAGTACTTC
CASSQGQGQGETQYF
>TRBV5-8|-|TRBJ1-5
TGTGCCAGCAGCTTGGCCCAAAAGCCCCAGCATTTT
CASSLAQKPQHF
>TRBV2|-|TRBJ1-5
TGTGCCAGCAGAGCCGCCGGGACACGGAATCAGCCCCAGCATTTT
CASRAAGTRNQPQHF
>TRBV27|-|TRBJ1-1
TGTGCCAGCCGCGGACAGCCCTATATGAACACTGAAGCTTTCTTT
CASRGQPYMNTEAFF
>TRBV11-3|TRBD2|TRBJ2-1
TGTGCCAGCAGTCTGACTAGCGGGAGGGCTAATGAGCAGTTCTTC
CASSLTSGRANEQFF
>TRBV9|-|TRBJ1-2
TGTGCCAGCAGCGGGGGCTGGAACTATGGCTACACCTTC
CASSGGWNYGYTF
>TRBV5-5|-|TRBJ1-5
TGTGCCAGCAGCTTGGGTTTCGGCAATCAGCCCCAGCATTTT
CASSLGFGNQPQHF
>TRBV6-5|TRBD1|TRBJ2-4
TGTGCCAGCAGACATGACAGGGTCGCAAACATTCAGTACTTC
CASRHDRVANIQYF
>TRBV29-1|-|TRBJ2-3
TGCAGCGTTGAAGTTGCAGGAGATACGCAGTATTTT
CSVEVAGDTQYF
>TRBV7-2|-|TRBJ2-7
TGTGCCAGCAGCTCCCCCCGTTCCTCCTACGAGCAGTACTTC
CASSSPRSSYEQYF
>TRBV5-4|TRBD1|TRBJ1-4
TGTGCCAGCAGCTCGACAGGGGGCGAAAAACTGTTTTTT
CASSSTGGEKLFF
>TRBV7-2|TRBD2|TRBJ2-2
TGTGCCAGCAGCGCCGCGGGGGGGGTGACCGGGGAGCTGTTTTTT
CASSAAGGVTGELFF
>TRBV10-1|TRBD1|TRBJ2-3
TGCGCCAGCAGTGAGCTCGGACAGGGGAGCACAGATACGCAGTATTTT
CASSELGQGSTDTQYF
>TRBV5-1|TRBD1|TRBJ2-1
TGCGCCAGCAGCTTAAACAGGGGCCAGGGTGAGCAGTTCTTC
CASSLNRGQGEQFF
>TRBV7-6|TRBD1|TRBJ2-2
TGTGCCAGCAGGGTCGGACAGGGCACCGGGGAGCTGTTTTTT
CASRVGQGTGELFF
>TRBV28|-|TRBJ1-2
TGTGCCAGCAGTTTCTCCTCTTCAGGGAACTATGGCTACACCTTC
CASSFSSSGNYGYTF
>TRBV2|-|TRBJ1-5
TGTGCCAGCAGTGAGAGAGGAGGATGGAATCAGCCCCAGCATTTT
CASSERGGWNQPQHF
>TRBV9|TRBD2|TRBJ2-5
TGTGCCAGCAGCGGGAGCGGGGGGGCCCGGGAGGAGACCCAGTACTTC
CASSGSGGAREETQYF
>TRBV10-3|TRBD2|TRBJ2-3
TGTGCCATCAGCTTGACTAGCGGGGGATCTAGAACAGATACGCAGTATTTT
CAISLTSGGSRTDTQYF
>TRBV10-3|-|TRBJ1-2
TGTGCCATCATGGAGGGACGGTCCTATGGCTACACCTTC
CAIMEGRSYGYTF
>TRBV6-1|-|TRBJ1-5
TGTGCCAGCAGTGGGGGGACACCGAACAATCAGCCCCAGCATTTT
CASSGGTPNNQPQHF
>TRBV10-3|TRBD1|TRBJ1-3
TGTGCCACTCTTGGGACAGCCGGAAACACCATATATTTT
CATLGTAGNTIYF
>TRBV11-3|TRBD2|TRBJ2-5
TGTGCCAGCAGCTTAGGTCGTGAGGCTAGCGGGGAACAAGAGACCCAGTACTTC
CASSLGREASGEQETQYF
>TRBV6-5|TRBD1|TRBJ1-2
TGTGCCAGCAGTGCCGACAGGGTCTATGGCTACACCTTC
CASSADRVYGYTF
>TRBV11-2|TRBD1|TRBJ1-1
TGTGCCAGCAGCTCTATGGCGGGGACAGGGGACACTGAAGCTTTCTTT
CASSSMAGTGDTEAFF
>TRBV7-2|TRBD2|TRBJ2-3
TGTGCCAGCAGCTTAATGCGACTAGCGGGGTACACAGATACGCAGTATTTT
CASSLMRLAGYTDTQYF
>TRBV18|-|TRBJ2-5
TGTGCCAGCTCACCGATTTCCTCTGCGGGACAAGAGACCCAGTACTTC
CASSPISSAGQETQYF